A selection of T cell receptor beta chains follows, all from one sample in a study of vaccination and CD4 T cells after COVID-19. Their antigens are not known. TCRdb re-called the PCR reads with MiXCR, one entry per CDR3 protein. The sample has 7,500 to 9,500 distinct CDR3 sequences, 25% to 35% seen once. Material for sequencing was CD4+ T cells from blood, cultured in vitro. The receptor source for this set is a human donor in good health. Both conserved end residues are part of each CDR3. A D gene is named only where the DNA matches it firmly. Clone size, where shown, is once, few, many, or a class for clones that have expanded.

abundance | d_gene | j_gene | v_gene | CDR3aa | CDR3nt
few | NA | TRBJ2-7 | TRBV6-1 | CASSEGWDEQYF | TGTGCCAGCAGTGAGGGGTGGGACGAGCAGTACTTC
NA | TRBD1 | TRBJ1-5 | TRBV5-1 | CASSLTSGGRQPQHF | TGCGCCAGCAGCTTGACGTCAGGGGGCCGTCAGCCCCAGCATTTT
few | NA | TRBJ1-1 | TRBV6-1 | CASRSRKVGGPKTEAFF | TGTGCCAGCAGGTCGAGAAAGGTCGGGGGACCAAAGACTGAAGCTTTCTTT
NA | NA | TRBJ2-3 | TRBV5-1 | CASSGGDRWTDTQYF | TGCGCCAGCAGCGGGGGGGACAGGTGGACAGATACGCAGTATTTT
NA | NA | TRBJ1-5 | TRBV7-6 | CASSKNAGSNQPQHF | TGTGCCAGCAGCAAAAACGCGGGTAGCAATCAGCCCCAGCATTTT
NA | NA | TRBJ2-1 | TRBV29-1 | CSVLATSSYNEQFF | TGCAGCGTGCTAGCGACCAGCTCCTACAATGAGCAGTTCTTC
NA | TRBD1 | TRBJ2-1 | TRBV7-3 | CASSLGTGRNNEQFF | TGTGCCAGCAGCTTGGGGACAGGGCGAAACAATGAGCAGTTCTTC
few | NA | TRBJ2-3 | TRBV7-8 | CASSTGLTDTQYF | TGTGCCAGCAGCACCGGACTGACAGATACGCAGTATTTT
NA | TRBD1 | TRBJ1-1 | TRBV20-1 | CSARVRGRTEAFF | TGCAGTGCTAGAGTCAGGGGGCGTACTGAAGCTTTCTTT
medium-sized | NA | TRBJ1-5 | TRBV24-1 | CATSDPGQNQPQHF | TGTGCCACCAGTGACCCCGGACAAAATCAGCCCCAGCATTTT
NA | TRBD1 | TRBJ1-5 | TRBV18 | CASSPPSGGGDNQPQHF | TGTGCCAGCTCACCACCGTCAGGGGGGGGGGACAATCAGCCCCAGCATTTT
NA | NA | TRBJ2-3 | TRBV20-1 | CSGPGQISTDTQYF | TGCAGTGGACCCGGACAGATTAGCACAGATACGCAGTATTTT
few | NA | TRBJ1-6 | TRBV9 | CASSKSTGPRRDDSPLHF | TGTGCCAGCAGCAAATCCACAGGGCCCCGGCGAGATGATTCACCCCTCCACTTT
NA | TRBD1 | TRBJ1-1 | TRBV7-9 | CASSLSGGGTEAFF | TGTGCCAGCAGCTTATCAGGGGGAGGAACTGAAGCTTTCTTT
NA | TRBD1 | TRBJ1-5 | TRBV20-1 | CSAVLSTGERPQHF | TGCAGTGCGGTTTTATCTACAGGGGAAAGGCCCCAGCATTTT
few | TRBD2 | TRBJ2-7 | TRBV20-1 | CSAPRTSGEQYF | TGCAGTGCTCCCCGGACTAGCGGAGAGCAGTACTTC
NA | NA | TRBJ1-1 | TRBV28 | CASSFAGSRTEAFF | TGTGCCAGCAGTTTTGCAGGGTCGAGGACTGAAGCTTTCTTT
NA | NA | TRBJ1-1 | TRBV30 | CAWTLADSTEAFF | TGTGCCTGGACCCTTGCTGATAGCACTGAAGCTTTCTTT
NA | NA | TRBJ1-5 | TRBV19 | CASTPQEGFNQPQHF | TGTGCCAGTACCCCACAGGAGGGGTTTAATCAGCCCCAGCATTTT
few | NA | TRBJ2-7 | TRBV20-1 | CSATSDAYEQYF | TGCAGTGCTACCTCGGACGCCTACGAGCAGTACTTC
few | TRBD1 | TRBJ1-4 | TRBV2 | CASSGATGAQLFF | TGTGCCAGCAGTGGGGCCACAGGGGCCCAACTGTTTTTT
NA | TRBD2 | TRBJ2-7 | TRBV7-2 | CASSSKPGLFYEQYF | TGTGCCAGCAGCTCTAAACCGGGACTATTCTACGAGCAGTACTTC
NA | NA | TRBJ2-7 | TRBV20-1 | CSARAYRYEQYF | TGCAGTGCTAGAGCGTACAGGTACGAGCAGTACTTC
NA | NA | TRBJ2-7 | TRBV10-3 | CAISDLEDAYEQYF | TGTGCCATCAGTGATCTGGAAGATGCCTACGAGCAGTACTTC
NA | NA | TRBJ1-2 | TRBV6-2/TRBV6-3 | CASSLDRNGYTF | TGTGCCAGCAGTCTTGACAGGAATGGCTACACCTTC
NA | NA | TRBJ1-1 | TRBV11-2 | CASSLEGLGGFEAFF | TGTGCCAGCAGCTTAGAAGGTCTCGGAGGTTTCGAAGCTTTCTTT
few | TRBD1 | TRBJ2-7 | TRBV6-1 | CASSDAPGQASYEQYF | TGTGCCAGCAGTGACGCGCCGGGACAGGCCTCCTACGAGCAGTACTTC
few | NA | TRBJ1-1 | TRBV24-1 | CATSDDDTREAFF | TGTGCCACCAGTGACGACGACACCCGTGAAGCTTTCTTT
NA | TRBD1 | TRBJ2-7 | TRBV4-1 | CASSQDSGGTYEQYF | TGCGCCAGCAGCCAAGATTCAGGGGGAACCTACGAGCAGTACTTC
few | TRBD1 | TRBJ2-7 | TRBV20-1 | CSAMTGKVYEQYF | TGCAGTGCTATGACAGGGAAAGTCTACGAGCAGTACTTC
NA | NA | TRBJ2-1 | TRBV6-1 | CASTAYLSSYNEQFF | TGTGCCAGCACCGCTTATTTGAGCTCCTACAATGAGCAGTTCTTC
few | NA | TRBJ1-2 | TRBV20-1 | CSAKGTGGYGYTF | TGCAGTGCAAAAGGCACCGGGGGCTATGGCTACACCTTC
NA | NA | TRBJ2-5 | TRBV6-2/TRBV6-3 | CASRGELQTQYF | TGTGCCAGCAGGGGAGAGCTTCAGACCCAGTACTTC
medium-sized | NA | TRBJ1-2 | TRBV28 | CASALEGLEANYGYTF | TGTGCCAGCGCCTTGGAGGGGCTTGAAGCTAACTATGGCTACACCTTC
few | TRBD1 | TRBJ2-3 | TRBV5-4 | CASRYPGQRTDTQYF | TGTGCCAGCAGATACCCGGGACAGCGCACAGATACGCAGTATTTT
NA | NA | TRBJ1-2 | TRBV28 | CASTRQDLYGYTF | TGTGCCAGCACGCGACAGGATCTCTATGGCTACACCTTC
NA | NA | TRBJ2-5 | TRBV2 | CAGTPDSRQETQYF | TGTGCCGGAACGCCGGACTCCCGGCAGGAGACCCAGTACTTC
NA | TRBD2 | TRBJ2-1 | TRBV2 | CASSETSGSGYEQFF | TGTGCCAGCAGCGAGACTAGCGGGAGCGGGTATGAGCAGTTCTTC
few | NA | TRBJ2-5 | TRBV15 | CATSRDTGPQYF | TGTGCCACCAGCAGAGATACAGGGCCCCAGTACTTC
NA | NA | TRBJ1-1 | TRBV11-2 | CASSLVRGGTEAFF | TGTGCCAGCAGCTTAGTCAGGGGAGGCACTGAAGCTTTCTTT
NA | NA | TRBJ2-7 | TRBV20-1 | CSASKTINSYEQYF | TGCAGTGCTAGTAAGACCATAAACTCCTACGAGCAGTACTTC
NA | TRBD1 | TRBJ1-5 | TRBV6-1 | CASRGGTGESQPQHF | TGTGCCAGCAGGGGGGGGACAGGGGAGAGTCAGCCCCAGCATTTT
few | NA | TRBJ2-3 | TRBV6-2/TRBV6-3 | CASRLDKTDTQYF | TGTGCCAGCCGCCTTGACAAGACAGATACGCAGTATTTT
few | TRBD2 | TRBJ2-5 | TRBV20-1 | CSAREAGRGQETQYF | TGCAGTGCTAGAGAGGCCGGGAGGGGTCAAGAGACCCAGTACTTC
few | TRBD2 | TRBJ2-1 | TRBV7-8 | CASSLASGRADEQFF | TGTGCCAGCAGCTTGGCTAGCGGGAGGGCCGATGAGCAGTTCTTC
few | TRBD2 | TRBJ2-7 | TRBV6-2/TRBV6-3 | CATRSGGSSYEQYF | TGTGCCACCCGTAGCGGGGGAAGCTCCTACGAGCAGTACTTC
few | NA | TRBJ1-5 | TRBV20-1 | CSASKSATDSNQPQHF | TGCAGTGCTAGTAAGTCCGCGACAGATAGCAATCAGCCCCAGCATTTT
medium-sized | NA | TRBJ1-2 | TRBV2 | CASSEPGNYGYTF | TGTGCCAGCAGTGAACCGGGAAACTATGGCTACACCTTC
NA | NA | TRBJ2-2 | TRBV24-1 | CATSGQGGDTGELFF | TGTGCCACCAGTGGACAGGGCGGGGACACCGGGGAGCTGTTTTTT
NA | TRBD2 | TRBJ2-1 | TRBV20-1 | CSANPGLADYEQFF | TGCAGTGCTAACCCGGGACTAGCGGACTATGAGCAGTTCTTC
NA | TRBD1 | TRBJ2-2 | TRBV7-3 | CASSRQGKAGELFF | TGTGCCAGCAGCAGACAGGGAAAGGCCGGGGAGCTGTTTTTT